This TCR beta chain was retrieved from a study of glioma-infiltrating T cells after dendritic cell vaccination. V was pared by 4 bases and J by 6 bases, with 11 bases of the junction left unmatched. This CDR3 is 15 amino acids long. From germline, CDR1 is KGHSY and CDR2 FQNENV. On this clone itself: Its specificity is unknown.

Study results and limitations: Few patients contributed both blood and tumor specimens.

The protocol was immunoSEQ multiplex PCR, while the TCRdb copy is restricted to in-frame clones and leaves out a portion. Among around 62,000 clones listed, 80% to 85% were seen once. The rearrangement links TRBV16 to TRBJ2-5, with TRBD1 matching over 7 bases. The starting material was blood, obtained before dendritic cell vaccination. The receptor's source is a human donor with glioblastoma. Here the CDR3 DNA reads TGTGCCAGCAGCCTGTCAGAGGGGGCCGTGAAGACCCAGTACTTC. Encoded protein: CASSLSEGAVKTQYF.